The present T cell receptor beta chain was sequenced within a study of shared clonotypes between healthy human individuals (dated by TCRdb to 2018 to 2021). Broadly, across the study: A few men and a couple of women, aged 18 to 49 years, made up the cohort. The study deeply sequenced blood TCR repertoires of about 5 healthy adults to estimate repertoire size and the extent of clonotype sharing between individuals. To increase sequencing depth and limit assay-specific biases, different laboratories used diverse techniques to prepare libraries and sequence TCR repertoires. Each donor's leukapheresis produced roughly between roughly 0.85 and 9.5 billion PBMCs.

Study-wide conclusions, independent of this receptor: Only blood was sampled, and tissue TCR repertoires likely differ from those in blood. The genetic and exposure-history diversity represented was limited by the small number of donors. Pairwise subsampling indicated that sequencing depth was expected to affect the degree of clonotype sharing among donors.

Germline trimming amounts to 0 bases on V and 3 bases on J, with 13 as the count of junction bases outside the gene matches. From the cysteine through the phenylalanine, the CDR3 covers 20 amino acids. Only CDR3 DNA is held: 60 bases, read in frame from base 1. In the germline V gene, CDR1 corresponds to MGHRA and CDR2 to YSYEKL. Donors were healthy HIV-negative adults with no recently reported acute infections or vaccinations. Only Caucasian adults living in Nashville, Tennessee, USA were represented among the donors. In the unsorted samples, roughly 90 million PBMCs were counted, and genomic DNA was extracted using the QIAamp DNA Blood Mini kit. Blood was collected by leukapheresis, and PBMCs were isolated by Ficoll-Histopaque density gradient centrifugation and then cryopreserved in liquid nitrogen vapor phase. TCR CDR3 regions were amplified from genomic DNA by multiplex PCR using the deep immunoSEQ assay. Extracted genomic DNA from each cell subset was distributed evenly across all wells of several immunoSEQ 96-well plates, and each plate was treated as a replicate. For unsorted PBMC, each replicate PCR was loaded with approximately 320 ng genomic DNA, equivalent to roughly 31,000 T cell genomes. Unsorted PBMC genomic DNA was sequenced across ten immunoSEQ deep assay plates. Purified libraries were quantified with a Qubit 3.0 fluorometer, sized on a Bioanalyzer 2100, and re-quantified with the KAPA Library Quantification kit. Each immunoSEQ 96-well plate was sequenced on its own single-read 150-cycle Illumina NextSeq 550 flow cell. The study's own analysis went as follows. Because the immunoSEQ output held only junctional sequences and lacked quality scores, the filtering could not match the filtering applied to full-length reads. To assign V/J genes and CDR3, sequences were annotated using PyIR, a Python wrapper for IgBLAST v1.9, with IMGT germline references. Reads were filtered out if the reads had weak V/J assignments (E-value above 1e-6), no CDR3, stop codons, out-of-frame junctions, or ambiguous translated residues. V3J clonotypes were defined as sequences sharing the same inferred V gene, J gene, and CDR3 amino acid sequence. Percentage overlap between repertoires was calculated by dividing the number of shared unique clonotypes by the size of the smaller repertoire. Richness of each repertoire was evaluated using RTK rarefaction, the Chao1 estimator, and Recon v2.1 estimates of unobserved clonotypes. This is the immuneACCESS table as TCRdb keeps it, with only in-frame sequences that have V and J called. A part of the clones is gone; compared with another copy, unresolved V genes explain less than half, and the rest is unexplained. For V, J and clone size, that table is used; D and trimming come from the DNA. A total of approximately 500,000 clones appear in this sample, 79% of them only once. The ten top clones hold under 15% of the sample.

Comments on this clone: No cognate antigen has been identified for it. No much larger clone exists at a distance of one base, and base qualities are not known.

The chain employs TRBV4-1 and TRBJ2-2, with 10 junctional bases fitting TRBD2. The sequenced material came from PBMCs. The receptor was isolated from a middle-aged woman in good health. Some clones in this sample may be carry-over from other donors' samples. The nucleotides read TGCGCCAGCAGCCAAGAGGTGTTGGTAGCGGGAGGCCTGGACACCGGGGAGCTGTTTTTT. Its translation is CASSQEVLVAGGLDTGELFF.